This T cell receptor beta chain was captured in a study of blood T cell repertoires in COVID-19. The CDR3 sequence is 13 residues long. V was pared by 6 bases and J by 8 bases, with 8 bases of the junction left unmatched. Germline values: CDR1 MDHEN, CDR2 SYDVKM. Recruitment covered under 25 US areas and drew participants whose ages spanned about 18 to 100 years. Membership in each cohort depended on participant-reported clinical history. Before being deemed recovered, Cohort 3 donors had two negative PCRs, clearance, or symptom resolution. Data came from immunoSEQ multiplex PCR; TCRdb stores just in-frame clones and leaves some out. The table lists hundreds of thousands of clones, about 93% of them singletons.

The clonotype was recovered from a woman under 30 who had recovered from COVID-19. Sequenced input: PBMCs or T cells enriched from blood (not recorded which). The J gene is TRBJ1-2, the V gene TRBV28; TRBD1 agrees at 8 bases. The CDR3 loop is CASRRQGAHGYTF. The CDR3 bases are TGTGCCAGCAGGCGGCAGGGGGCGCACGGCTACACCTTC.